These 29 T cell receptor beta chains came from one sample sequenced in a study of naive and memory T cell subsets. Whole-blood samples were less than 3 ml of peripheral blood from healthy adult volunteers. Blood and skin TCR RNA was reverse transcribed with alpha and beta constant primers. TCRdb reanalysed the 5' RACE reads using MiXCR and keeps one entry per CDR3 protein. The table has tens of thousands of distinct CDR3 sequences, roughly 4.1% seen once. The receptors come from a male donor in good health.

This clonotype was recorded a few times. A much larger clone lies a single base off, so this may be a read error. The gene calls are TRBV20-1 and TRBJ1-2; D is uncertain. CDR1 DFQATT and CDR2 SNEGSKA come from the germline V gene (reference sequence). The CDR3 totals 10 residues. The DNA of the CDR3 is TGCAGTGCAAAGGACCATGGCGACACCTTC. Translated: CSAKDHGDTF.

This clonotype was seen at least ten times. The chain carries TRBV19 and TRBJ1-4; D remains ambiguous. CDR1 and CDR2 (germline): LNHDA, SQIVND (reference sequence). The CDR3 runs 12 residues. The V gene lost 10 bases and the J gene lost 5 bases, with 11 bases spanning the gap. The CDR3 DNA reads as TGTGCCACTTCGCTGAGAAATGAAAAACTGTTTTTT. It is translated as CATSLRNEKLFF. Looking up the rest from reference TRBV19 and TRBJ1-4 gives the full variable domain: DGGITQSPKYLFRKEGQNVTLSCEQNLNHDAMYWYRQDPGQGLRLIYYSQIVNDFQKGDIAEGYSVSREKKESFPLTVTSAQKNPTAFYLCATSLRNEKLFFGSGTQLSVL.

This clonotype was counted many times. This chain connects TRBV2 to TRBJ2-7; D is unclear. V was trimmed by 6 bases and J by 7 bases, leaving 13 bases between them. The CDR3 is made up of 12 amino acids. Germline CDR1 and CDR2: SNHLY and FYNNEI. The CDR3 DNA is TGTGCCAGCAGGAAAAGAGGACCTGAGCAGTACTTC. It yields the protein CASRKRGPEQYF.

This clonotype was seen ten or more times. The rearrangement joins TRBV24-1 to TRBJ2-2, with D tentatively TRBD1 (6 bases). V lost 6 bases to trimming and J lost 1 base, with 11 bases between them. The CDR3 spans 15 residues. CDR1 and CDR2 from the germline V gene are KGHDR and SFDVKD. CDR3 in amino acids: CATSPGVGNTGELFF. The CDR3 DNA sequence: TGTGCCACCAGTCCAGGGGTGGGGAACACCGGGGAGCTGTTTTTT.

By proportion, this clonotype is medium-sized. CDR3 loop: CASSQRTLVRGTGANVLTF. The CDR3 DNA sequence: TGTGCCAGCAGCCAAAGAACGCTGGTGAGGGGGACTGGGGCCAACGTCCTGACTTTC. The V and J genes are TRBV14 and TRBJ2-6; perhaps TRBD1 as D (6 bases). The germline V gene encodes CDR1 SGHDN and CDR2 FVKESK. The CDR3 length is 19 residues. The V end lost 2 bases, the J end lost 2 bases, and 19 bases lay between the germline ends.

This clonotype is judged medium-sized. V is TRBV9 and J is TRBJ1-1; 9 bases are shared with TRBD1. The CDR3 runs to 13 residues. Germline V gene sequence: CDR1 SGDLS, CDR2 YYNGEE. V was pared by 3 bases and J by 7 bases, with 4 bases of the junction left unmatched. CDR3: CASSAGQGIEAFF. As DNA, the CDR3 is TGTGCCAGCAGCGCGGGACAGGGAATTGAAGCTTTCTTT. The variable domain in full, with the rest retrieved from reference TRBV9 and TRBJ1-1, is DSGVTQTPKHLITATGQRVTLRCSPRSGDLSVYWYQQSLDQGLQFLIQYYNGEERAKGNILERFSAQQFPDLHSELNLSSLELGDSALYFCASSAGQGIEAFFGQGTRLTVV.

This clonotype was counted ten times or more. The chain joins TRBV4-1 to TRBJ1-3; D call uncertain. From germline, CDR1 is MGHRA and CDR2 YSYEKL. Deletions cut 0 bases from V and 0 bases from J, with 6 bases between. CDR3 length: 15 amino acids. This chain's CDR3 is CASSQEKSSGNTIYF. CDR3 nucleotides: TGCGCCAGCAGCCAAGAAAAAAGCTCTGGAAACACCATATATTTT.

This clonotype was seen many times. The chain recombines TRBV15 with TRBJ1-4; weak D call: TRBD1 (6 bases). The CDR3 is 15 amino acids. Looked up from germline, CDR1 is LNHNV and CDR2 is YYDKDF (reference sequence). V was pared by 0 bases and J by 16 bases, with 21 bases between. The CDR3 DNA reads as TGTGCCACCAGCAGAGATTTAGGGCGGGGGCTCCCTTCGTTTTTT. It yields the protein CATSRDLGRGLPSFF.

By share, this clonotype counts as medium-sized (0.01 to 0.1%). This chain links TRBV20-1 with TRBJ1-2; perhaps TRBD1 as D (6 bases). The CDR3 spans 11 residues. V shed 0 bases and J shed 10 bases, with 9 bases lying between them. Germline V lookup: CDR1 DFQATT, CDR2 SNEGSKA (reference sequence). DNA of the CDR3: TGCAGTGCTAGAGATAGGGGGGCCTACACCTTC. Encoded protein: CSARDRGAYTF.

This clonotype has ten or more counts. This sequence joins TRBV4-1 and TRBJ1-5, with D maybe TRBD1 (6 bases). The CDR3 totals 12 residues. The germline V gene has CDR1 MGHRA and CDR2 YSYEKL. Trimming removed 1 base from V and 9 bases from J, with 7 bases in between. The chain's CDR3 is CASSQGGLPQHF. CDR3 nucleotides: TGCGCCAGCAGCCAAGGGGGGCTGCCCCAGCATTTT.

By share, this clonotype ranks as medium-sized. The chain joins TRBV27 to TRBJ2-3; 8 positions match TRBD1. Germline CDR1 reads MNHEY; CDR2 reads SMNVEV (reference sequence). The length of the CDR3 is 14 residues. V was clipped by 5 bases and J by 5 bases; unmatched bases: 6. Here the CDR3 DNA reads TGTGCCAGCAGTCTGGACAGGGCGAGAGATACGCAGTATTTT. Amino acids: CASSLDRARDTQYF.

This clonotype has a count of ten or more. The V gene is TRBV9, the J gene TRBJ2-1, with D unclear. From germline, CDR1 is SGDLS and CDR2 YYNGEE. V was clipped by 0 bases and J by 0 bases, with 7 bases between them. The CDR3 runs 15 residues. The CDR3, as DNA: TGTGCCAGCAGCGTAGGGGTTTTCTCCTACAATGAGCAGTTCTTC. This sequence encodes CASSVGVFSYNEQFF. Full variable domain (rest looked up from reference TRBV9 and TRBJ2-1): DSGVTQTPKHLITATGQRVTLRCSPRSGDLSVYWYQQSLDQGLQFLIQYYNGEERAKGNILERFSAQQFPDLHSELNLSSLELGDSALYFCASSVGVFSYNEQFFGPGTRLTVL.

This clonotype was counted many times. This chain joins TRBV10-3 and TRBJ2-2; D is perhaps TRBD1 or TRBD2 (5 bases each). This CDR3 is 16 amino acids long. CDR1 ENHRY and CDR2 SYGVKD come from the germline V gene. Trimming pared 2 bases from V and 6 bases from J, leaving 16 bases between. CDR3 sequence: CAISEGTVSSPGELFF. CDR3 nucleotide sequence: TGTGCCATCAGTGAGGGGACCGTAAGCTCTCCCGGGGAGCTGTTTTTT.

Concerning this clonotype: A much bigger clone sits one base away, suggesting this may be a read error. This chain uses TRBV20-1 with TRBJ1-5; D might be TRBD1 (5 bases). From germline, CDR1 is DFQATT and CDR2 SNEGSKA (reference sequence). The CDR3 extends over 14 amino acids. CDR3 DNA: TGCAGTGCTAGAGGGTGGCAGGGCGGTCAGCCCCAGAATTTT. Translating gives CSARGWQGGQPQNF.

This sequence joins TRBV7-2 and TRBJ2-1; TRBD1 or TRBD2 may be the D gene (5 bases each). CDR3 length: 15 amino acids. V was pared by 3 bases and J by 4 bases, with 13 bases between. Germline values: CDR1 SGHTA, CDR2 FQGNSA. The CDR3 sequence: CASSFPGRGYNEQFF. The CDR3 nucleotides are TGTGCCAGCAGCTTTCCGGGGCGAGGTTACAATGAGCAGTTCTTC.

This clonotype was detected only once. This sequence may be a read error, since a much larger clone differs from it by one base. The V gene is TRBV5-4, the J gene TRBJ2-7; 7 nucleotides match TRBD2. V was clipped by 4 bases and J by 2 bases; unmatched bases: 12. CDR1 and CDR2 (germline): SGHNT, YYREEE (reference sequence). The CDR3 spans 16 residues. CDR3 in amino acids: CASSETAMTSPYEQYF. The CDR3 DNA reads as TGTGCCAGCAGCGAGACGGCAATGACTAGCCCCTACGAGCAGTACTTC.

This clonotype was found many times. V and J are TRBV28 and TRBJ2-3; D is ambiguous. Per the germline V gene, CDR1 is MDHEN and CDR2 is SYDVKM. Trimming removed 3 bases from V and 1 base from J, with 14 bases in between. This CDR3 region has 16 residues. The CDR3 region is CASSFVGRRGTDTQYF. The CDR3 region has the DNA TGTGCCAGCAGTTTTGTAGGGCGCCGGGGCACAGATACGCAGTATTTT.

The chain joins TRBV5-1 to TRBJ2-1; perhaps TRBD2 as D (5 bases). V was clipped by 6 bases and J by 1 base, with 17 bases between them. Germline CDR1 is SGHRS and CDR2 is YFSETQ. This CDR3 contains 16 residues. As DNA, the CDR3 is TGCGCCAGCACCGGTCGGGTACTAGGTTCCTACAATGAGCAGTTCTTC. This translates into CASTGRVLGSYNEQFF.

This clonotype was observed at least ten times. The rearrangement links TRBV29-1 to TRBJ2-3; D is ambiguous. Trimming pared 2 bases from V and 2 bases from J, leaving 8 bases between. From germline, CDR1 is SQVTM and CDR2 ANQGSEA. This CDR3 spans 13 amino acids. The CDR3 spells CSVEYRYTDTQYF. CDR3 DNA sequence: TGCAGCGTTGAATACAGATACACAGATACGCAGTATTTT.

This clonotype occurred many times. The chain uses TRBV7-8 and TRBJ2-5; D possibly corresponds to TRBD2 (5 bases). The CDR3 is made up of 17 amino acids. Germline values: CDR1 SGHVS, CDR2 FQNEAQ. Trimming stripped 5 bases from V and 11 bases from J, with 30 bases between. DNA of the CDR3: TGTGCCAGCAGCCCGGCTAGCTTTGATGCCGGATTCACGGCGCAGTACTTC. Protein product: CASSPASFDAGFTAQYF.

This clonotype came up many times. The chain is built from TRBV7-2 and TRBJ2-1; perhaps TRBD2 as D (6 bases). This CDR3 has 15 amino acids. Germline assignment: CDR1 SGHTA and CDR2 FQGNSA. Trimming removed 0 bases at V and 3 bases at J, with 9 bases between. The CDR3 reads CASSLAGGNYNEQFF. CDR3 nucleotides: TGTGCCAGCAGCTTAGCGGGGGGAAACTACAATGAGCAGTTCTTC.

This clonotype was counted at least ten times. This chain links TRBV4-1 with TRBJ1-6; tentative D call: TRBD1 (5 bases). Germline CDR1 is MGHRA and CDR2 is YSYEKL. The V gene lost 3 bases and the J gene lost 8 bases, with 14 bases spanning the gap. The CDR3 runs to 15 residues. The CDR3 sequence is CASSHGPLGDSPLHF. CDR3 in DNA: TGCGCCAGCAGCCACGGCCCCCTAGGGGATTCACCCCTCCACTTT.

Worth noting for this clonotype: One end of the junction fails to match germline, which may point to a read error. The rearrangement joins TRBV29-1 to TRBJ2-2, with D possibly being TRBD2 (5 bases). Germline assignment: CDR1 SQVTM and CDR2 ANQGSEA. This CDR3 has 13 amino acids. The CDR3 coding sequence is TGCAGCGTCTTCAAAACGAACACCGGGGAGCTGTCTTTT. This sequence encodes CSVFKTNTGELSF.

This clonotype occurred many times. This chain joins TRBV19 and TRBJ2-2, with TRBD2 matching over 13 bases. Germline lookup yields CDR1 LNHDA and CDR2 SQIVND (reference sequence). V lost 6 bases to trimming and J lost 4 bases; unmatched junction nucleotides: 5. The CDR3 is 16 amino acids. The CDR3 region has the DNA TGTGCCAGTAGCTTAGGACTAGCGGGAGCCACCGGGGAGCTGTTTTTT. Amino acids: CASSLGLAGATGELFF.

This clonotype showed up many times. The rearrangement joins TRBV20-1 to TRBJ2-1, with TRBD1 matching 9 bases. In germline, CDR1 is DFQATT, CDR2 SNEGSKA (reference sequence). CDR3 size: 14 residues. V gave up 6 bases and J gave up 6 bases; unmatched junction bases: 9. The CDR3 sequence: CSATPGTGPNEQFF. DNA of the CDR3: TGCAGTGCCACCCCGGGGACAGGGCCCAATGAGCAGTTCTTC.

This clonotype was counted ten times or more. This chain uses TRBV19 with TRBJ2-5; possible D gene TRBD1, 5 bases. CDR1 is LNHDA, CDR2 SQIVND, per germline (reference sequence). Trimming removed 1 base from V and 0 bases from J, with 9 bases in between. The CDR3 is made up of 15 amino acids. The CDR3 spells CASSIVQGYQETQYF. CDR3 coding DNA: TGTGCCAGTAGTATAGTCCAGGGCTACCAAGAGACCCAGTACTTC.

This clonotype appeared many times. This rearrangement joins TRBV13 to TRBJ2-1, with 9 positions matching TRBD2. With V trimmed by 5 bases and J by 9 bases, 8 bases remained unmatched. The CDR3 extends over 14 amino acids. CDR1 PRHDT and CDR2 FYEKMQ come from the germline V gene (reference sequence). CDR3 sequence reads: CASSRRGGLGEQFF. CDR3 DNA: TGTGCCAGCAGCCGGCGGGGGGGCCTCGGTGAGCAGTTCTTC.

This clonotype was observed many times. The genes are TRBV2 and TRBJ2-2; the match to TRBD2 covers 10 bases. The CDR3 spans 16 residues. V gave up 3 bases and J gave up 7 bases; unmatched junction bases: 8. Germline V lookup: CDR1 SNHLY, CDR2 FYNNEI. The CDR3 here is CASSDLAGVGHGELFF. The CDR3 DNA follows: TGTGCCAGCAGTGATCTAGCGGGGGTCGGGCACGGGGAGCTGTTTTTT.

This clonotype was recorded many times. The chain recombines TRBV12-3 or TRBV12-4 with TRBJ2-7, with 8 bases fitting TRBD1. The CDR3 contains 14 residues. J lost 0 bases, V lost 8 bases, and 6 bases had no gene match. The DNA for the CDR3 is TGTGCCAGCGAGCCCGACAGGGGCTCCTACGAGCAGTACTTC. Its translation is CASEPDRGSYEQYF.